The T cell receptor (beta chain) described here comes from a study of control samples from healthy donors and cancer patients. Assay: immunoSEQ multiplex PCR; the TCRdb copy retains only in-frame clones and omits some. The sample contains about 130,000 clones, around 92% of which appear only once. There are 13 residues in the CDR3. Between the trimmed V and J ends, which lost 2 bases and 13 bases, there was a span of 17 bases. Germline CDR1 LGHDT, CDR2 YNNKEL (reference sequence). This clone was seen once. The V call is TRBV3-1 (or the pseudogene TRBV3-2), the J call TRBJ1-2, with D unresolved. Sequencing was performed on PBMCs. This TCR was sampled from a man aged 80 or over with head and neck cancer. CDR3 DNA: TGTGCCAGCAGCCAACACGATACCGGTGCTGGCACCTTC. As protein: CASSQHDTGAGTF.